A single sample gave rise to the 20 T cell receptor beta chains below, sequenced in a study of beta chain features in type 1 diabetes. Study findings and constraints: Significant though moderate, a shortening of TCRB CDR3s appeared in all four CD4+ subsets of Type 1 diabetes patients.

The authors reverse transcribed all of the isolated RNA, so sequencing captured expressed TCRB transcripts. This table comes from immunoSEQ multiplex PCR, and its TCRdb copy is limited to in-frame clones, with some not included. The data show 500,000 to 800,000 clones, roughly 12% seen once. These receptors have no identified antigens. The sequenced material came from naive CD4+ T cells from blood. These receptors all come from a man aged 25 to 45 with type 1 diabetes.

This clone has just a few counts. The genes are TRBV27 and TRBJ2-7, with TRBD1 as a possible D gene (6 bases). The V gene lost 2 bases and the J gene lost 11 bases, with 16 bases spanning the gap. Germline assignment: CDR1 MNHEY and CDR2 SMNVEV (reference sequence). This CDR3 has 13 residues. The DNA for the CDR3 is TGTGCCAGCAGTTTAGTTTGGCAGGGGCCTAAGTACTTC. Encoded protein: CASSLVWQGPKYF.

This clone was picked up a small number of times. Here the CDR3 DNA reads TGTGCCATCACTCCAGGGTTCGATCAGCCCCAGCATTTT. This codes for CAITPGFDQPQHF. This chain joins TRBV10-3 and TRBJ1-5; tentative D call: TRBD1 (5 bases). The CDR3 is 13 residues long. CDR1 and CDR2 (germline): ENHRY, SYGVKD. Trimming took off 7 bases at V and 5 bases at J, with 12 bases between the two ends.

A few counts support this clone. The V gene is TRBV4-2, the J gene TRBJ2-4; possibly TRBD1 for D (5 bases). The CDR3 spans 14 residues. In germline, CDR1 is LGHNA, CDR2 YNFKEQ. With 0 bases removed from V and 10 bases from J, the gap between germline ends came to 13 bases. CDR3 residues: CASSQEGRARIQYF. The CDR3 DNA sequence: TGTGCCAGCAGCCAAGAAGGCAGGGCCCGAATTCAGTACTTC.

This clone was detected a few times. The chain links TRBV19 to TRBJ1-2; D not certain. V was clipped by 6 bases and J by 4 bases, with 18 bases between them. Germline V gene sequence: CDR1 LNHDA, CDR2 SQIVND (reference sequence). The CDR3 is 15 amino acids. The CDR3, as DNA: TGTGCCAGTAGAAACCATGAAGGGTACGGCTATGGCTACACCTTC. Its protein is CASRNHEGYGYGYTF.

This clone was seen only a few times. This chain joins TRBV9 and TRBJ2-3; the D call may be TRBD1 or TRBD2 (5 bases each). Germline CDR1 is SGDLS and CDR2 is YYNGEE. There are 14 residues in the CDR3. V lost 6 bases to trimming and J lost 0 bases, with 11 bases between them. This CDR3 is CASTRGDSTDTQYF. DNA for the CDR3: TGTGCCAGCACTCGTGGGGACAGCACAGATACGCAGTATTTT. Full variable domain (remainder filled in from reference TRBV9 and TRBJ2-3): DSGVTQTPKHLITATGQRVTLRCSPRSGDLSVYWYQQSLDQGLQFLIQYYNGEERAKGNILERFSAQQFPDLHSELNLSSLELGDSALYFCASTRGDSTDTQYFGPGTRLTVL.

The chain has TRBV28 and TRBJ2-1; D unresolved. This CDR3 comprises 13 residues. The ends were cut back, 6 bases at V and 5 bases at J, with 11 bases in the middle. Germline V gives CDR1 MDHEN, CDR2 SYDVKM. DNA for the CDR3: TGTGCCAGCAGCCCTCACACGGACAATGAGCAGTTCTTC. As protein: CASSPHTDNEQFF. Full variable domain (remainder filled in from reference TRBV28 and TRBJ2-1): DVKVTQSSRYLVKRTGEKVFLECVQDMDHENMFWYRQDPGLGLRLIYFSYDVKMKEKGDIPEGYSVSREKKERFSLILESASTNQTSMYLCASSPHTDNEQFFGPGTRLTVL.

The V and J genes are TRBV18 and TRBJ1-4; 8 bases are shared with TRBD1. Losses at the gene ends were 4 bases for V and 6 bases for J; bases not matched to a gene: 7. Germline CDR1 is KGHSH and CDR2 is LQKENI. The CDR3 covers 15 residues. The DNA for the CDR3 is TGTGCCAGCTCACAATCGACAGGGGAGTATGAAAAACTGTTTTTT. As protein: CASSQSTGEYEKLFF. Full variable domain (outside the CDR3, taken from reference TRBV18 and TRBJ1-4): NAGVMQNPRHLVRRRGQEARLRCSPMKGHSHVYWYRQLPEEGLKFMVYLQKENIIDESGMPKERFSAEFPKEGPSILRIQQVVRGDSAAYFCASSQSTGEYEKLFFGSGTQLSVL.

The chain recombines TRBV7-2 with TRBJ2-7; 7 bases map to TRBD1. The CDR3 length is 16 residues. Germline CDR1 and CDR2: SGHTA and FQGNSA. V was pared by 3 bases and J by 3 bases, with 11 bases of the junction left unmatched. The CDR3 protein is CASSLAGAGGVYEQYF. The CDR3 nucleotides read TGTGCCAGCAGCTTGGCTGGGGCAGGGGGTGTCTACGAGCAGTACTTC.

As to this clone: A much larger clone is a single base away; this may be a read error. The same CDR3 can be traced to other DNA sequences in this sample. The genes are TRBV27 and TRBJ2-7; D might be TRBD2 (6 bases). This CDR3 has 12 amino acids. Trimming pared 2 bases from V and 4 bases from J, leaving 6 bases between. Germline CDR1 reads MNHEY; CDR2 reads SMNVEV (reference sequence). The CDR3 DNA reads TGTGCCAGCAGTTTACGGGGGTACGAGCAGTACTTC. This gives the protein CASSLRGYEQYF.

CDR3 DNA: TGCAGCGTACGACCGGGACAGGGGAGGAACGAGCAGTACTTC. Its protein product is CSVRPGQGRNEQYF. The chain links TRBV29-1 to TRBJ2-7; 10 bases map to TRBD1. Germline V gene data show CDR1 as SQVTM and CDR2 as ANQGSEA. J gave up 5 bases and V 6 bases, and 10 bases lay outside the gene matches. The CDR3 is made up of 14 amino acids.

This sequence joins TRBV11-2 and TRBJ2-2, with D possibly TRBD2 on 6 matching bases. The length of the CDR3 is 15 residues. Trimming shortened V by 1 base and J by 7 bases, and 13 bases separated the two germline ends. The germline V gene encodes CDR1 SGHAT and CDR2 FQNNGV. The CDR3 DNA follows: TGTGCCAGCAGCTTAGTTTCCGGGACTCGCGGGGAGCTGTTTTTT. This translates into CASSLVSGTRGELFF.

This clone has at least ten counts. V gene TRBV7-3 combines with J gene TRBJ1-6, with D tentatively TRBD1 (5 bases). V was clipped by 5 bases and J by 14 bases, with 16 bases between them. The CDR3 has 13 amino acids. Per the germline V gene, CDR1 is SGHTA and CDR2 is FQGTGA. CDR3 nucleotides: TGTGCCAGCAGCCAACCACCGGACATCACCCTCCACTTT. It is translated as CASSQPPDITLHF.

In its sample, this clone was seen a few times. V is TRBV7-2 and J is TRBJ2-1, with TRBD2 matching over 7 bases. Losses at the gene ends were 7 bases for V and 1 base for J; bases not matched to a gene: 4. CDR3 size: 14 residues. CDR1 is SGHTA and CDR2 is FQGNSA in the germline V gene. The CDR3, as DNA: TGTGCCAGCACCCTCGGGGGGTCCTACAATGAGCAGTTCTTC. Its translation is CASTLGGSYNEQFF.

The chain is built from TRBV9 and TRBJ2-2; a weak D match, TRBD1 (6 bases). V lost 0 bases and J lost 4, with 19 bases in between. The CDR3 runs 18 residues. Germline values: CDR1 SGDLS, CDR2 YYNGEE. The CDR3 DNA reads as TGTGCCAGCAGCGTAGTCGGGCACAGGGCCCGGGGCACCGGGGAGCTGTTTTTT. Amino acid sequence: CASSVVGHRARGTGELFF.

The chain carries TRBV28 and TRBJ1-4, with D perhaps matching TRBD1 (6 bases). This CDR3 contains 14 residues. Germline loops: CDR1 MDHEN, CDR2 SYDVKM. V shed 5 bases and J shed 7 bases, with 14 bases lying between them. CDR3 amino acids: CASSEGQGSEKLFF. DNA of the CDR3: TGTGCCAGCAGTGAGGGGCAGGGGAGTGAAAAACTGTTTTTT. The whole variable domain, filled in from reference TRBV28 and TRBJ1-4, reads DVKVTQSSRYLVKRTGEKVFLECVQDMDHENMFWYRQDPGLGLRLIYFSYDVKMKEKGDIPEGYSVSREKKERFSLILESASTNQTSMYLCASSEGQGSEKLFFGSGTQLSVL.

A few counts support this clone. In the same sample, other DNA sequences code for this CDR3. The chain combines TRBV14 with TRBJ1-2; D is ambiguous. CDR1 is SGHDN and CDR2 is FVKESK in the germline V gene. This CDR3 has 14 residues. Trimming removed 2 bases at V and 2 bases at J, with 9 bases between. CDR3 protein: CASSQLGGNYGYTF. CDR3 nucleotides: TGTGCCAGCAGCCAACTCGGCGGGAACTATGGCTACACCTTC.

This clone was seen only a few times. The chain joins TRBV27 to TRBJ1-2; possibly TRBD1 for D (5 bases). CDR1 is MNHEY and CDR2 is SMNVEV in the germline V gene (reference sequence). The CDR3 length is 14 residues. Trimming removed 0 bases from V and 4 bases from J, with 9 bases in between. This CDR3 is CASSLSGVGYGYTF. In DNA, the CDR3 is TGTGCCAGCAGTTTATCGGGGGTTGGCTATGGCTACACCTTC.

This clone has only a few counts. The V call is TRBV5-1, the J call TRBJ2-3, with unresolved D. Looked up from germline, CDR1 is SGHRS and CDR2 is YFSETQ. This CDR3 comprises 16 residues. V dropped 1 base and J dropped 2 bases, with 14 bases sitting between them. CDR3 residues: CASSLQWSAITDTQYF. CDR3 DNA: TGCGCCAGCAGCTTGCAGTGGTCAGCCATCACAGATACGCAGTATTTT. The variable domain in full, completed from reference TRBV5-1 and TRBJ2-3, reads KAGVTQTPRYLIKTRGQQVTLSCSPISGHRSVSWYQQTPGQGLQFLFEYFSETQRNKGNFPGRFSGRQFSNSRSEMNVSTLELGDSALYLCASSLQWSAITDTQYFGPGTRLTVL.

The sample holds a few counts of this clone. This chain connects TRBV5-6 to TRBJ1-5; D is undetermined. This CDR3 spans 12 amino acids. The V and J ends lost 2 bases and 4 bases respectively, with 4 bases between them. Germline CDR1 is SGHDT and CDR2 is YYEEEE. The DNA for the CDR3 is TGTGCCAGCAGCTTCGAAAATCAGCCCCAGCATTTT. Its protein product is CASSFENQPQHF.

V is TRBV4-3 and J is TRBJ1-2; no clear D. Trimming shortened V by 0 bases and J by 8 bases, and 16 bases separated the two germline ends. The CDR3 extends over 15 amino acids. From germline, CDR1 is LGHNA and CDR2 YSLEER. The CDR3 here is CASSQDRVPGRGYTF. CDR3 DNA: TGCGCCAGCAGCCAAGATCGGGTTCCAGGACGGGGCTACACCTTC.